The rows below give T cell receptor beta chains drawn from one sample of a study of sequential checkpoint blockade in melanoma. TCRdb keeps only in-frame clones here, not all; method: immunoSEQ multiplex PCR. The table has around 25,000 clones, roughly 78% seen once. This material consisted of CD8+ T cells sorted from blood (inferred from file names), taken from a patient given nivolumab and ipilimumab in sequence. Receptor source: a human donor with melanoma. Both conserved end residues are part of each CDR3.

CDR3 protein,CDR3 length,J gene,V gene
CASSIMGQGNYGYTF,15,TRBJ1-2,TRBV7-9
CASSSQSGTGSEAFF,15,TRBJ1-1,TRBV6-5
CASRGRLSHGYTF,13,TRBJ1-2,TRBV27
CASKQINQPQHF,12,TRBJ1-5,TRBV21-1
CASRDSRGISTEAFF,15,TRBJ1-1,TRBV28
CASSREMNTEAFF,13,TRBJ1-1,TRBV11-1
CASSPPGGSYEQYF,14,-,TRBV18
CASSLLSPSGASVQFF,16,TRBJ2-1,TRBV27
CAWSKVGGRSNQPQHF,16,TRBJ1-5,TRBV30
CASMRQGASTDTQYF,15,TRBJ2-3,TRBV19
CASSLVGSGIDEQFF,15,TRBJ2-1,TRBV7-2
CASSIHRAGEKLFF,14,TRBJ1-4,TRBV19
CASSYSGVTYNEQFF,15,TRBJ2-1,TRBV5-1
CASWAFTGELFF,12,TRBJ2-2,TRBV6-9
CASSLTPAGRETQYF,15,TRBJ2-5,TRBV5-1
CASSKGLALSTDTQYF,16,TRBJ2-3,TRBV19